Included here is one TCR beta chain sequence, with context. The antigen remains undetermined. This specimen comes from a study of CD4 T cells in relation to SARS-CoV-2 and coronaviruses. Study-level points and caveats: No donor gave both pre-pandemic and post-infection samples.

Data came from immunoSEQ multiplex PCR; TCRdb stores just in-frame clones and leaves some out. The repertoire holds about 20,000 clones, roughly 79% seen once, with more than 15% in the top ten. This CDR3 is built from 15 residues. The germline gives CDR1 SGDLS, CDR2 YYNGEE. With 7 bases clipped from V and 7 bases from J, the junction kept 11 bases outside the gene matches. Unexposed donor CD4+ T cells date from about 2011-2018, before the COVID-19 pandemic. CD4+ T cells were isolated from the cells after around 11 days of culture. As cell numbers allowed, unexposed-donor CD4+ T cells faced SARS-CoV-2 S/N and four cold-coronavirus spikes. Cultures received half-medium IL-2 refreshes on days 3 and 7.

The chain joins TRBV9 to TRBJ1-4; 9 bases agree with TRBD1. Specimen: CD4+ T cells from PBMCs, cultured in vitro. The source is a human donor in good health. The CDR3 nucleotides are TGTGCCAGCGGGGAACCGGGACAGGGAGGTGAAAAACTGTTTTTT. As protein: CASGEPGQGGEKLFF.